Presented here are 11 T cell receptor beta chains from one specimen sequenced in a study of blood T cell repertoires in COVID-19. TCRdb keeps only in-frame clones here, not all; method: immunoSEQ multiplex PCR. The sample contains 300,000 to 400,000 clones, about 90% of which appear only once. The sequenced material came from peripheral blood. The receptors come from a woman under 30 who had recovered from COVID-19.

The V and J genes are TRBV4-3 and TRBJ2-3; D is possibly TRBD1 (6 bases). CDR1 is LGHNA, CDR2 YSLEER, per germline. CDR3 size: 17 residues. Trimming removed 4 bases from V and 1 base from J, with 18 bases in between. The CDR3 loop reads CASSPSRGNRRTDTQYF. The CDR3 DNA is TGCGCCAGCAGCCCCTCGAGGGGGAATCGCCGCACAGATACGCAGTATTTT.

The J gene is TRBJ1-5, the V gene TRBV30, with 7 bases fitting TRBD1. V lost 1 base to trimming and J lost 4 bases; unmatched junction nucleotides: 1. This CDR3 has 13 amino acids. The germline gives CDR1 GTSNPN, CDR2 SVGIG (reference sequence). CDR3 sequence: CAWSGDRNQPQHF. DNA of the CDR3: TGTGCCTGGAGTGGGGACAGAAATCAGCCCCAGCATTTT.

The chain is built from TRBV19 and TRBJ1-5; D perhaps matches TRBD1 (6 bases). CDR1 LNHDA and CDR2 SQIVND come from the germline V gene (reference sequence). The length of the CDR3 is 16 residues. V was pared by 7 bases and J by 5 bases, with 21 bases between. CDR3 nucleotides: TGTGCCAGTATCGGGCGATCAGGGGCCAACCATCAGCCCCAGCATTTT. Its protein is CASIGRSGANHQPQHF.

The V call is TRBV7-9, the J call TRBJ1-2; D might be TRBD1 (5 bases). The CDR3 length is 14 residues. The V end was cut by 7 bases, the J end by 8 bases, with 20 bases between. Germline CDR1 reads SEHNR; CDR2 reads FQNEAQ (reference sequence). In nucleotides, the CDR3 is TGTGCCAGCACCCCCCTGGGGGGGTTGGGCGGCTACACCTTC. Translated, it gives CASTPLGGLGGYTF.

This chain joins TRBV11-2 and TRBJ2-7, with D possibly TRBD1 on 6 matching bases. Germline V gene sequence: CDR1 SGHAT, CDR2 FQNNGV. This CDR3 is built from 16 residues. V was trimmed by 5 bases and J by 1 base, leaving 18 bases between them. The CDR3 protein is CASSPGRVGGSYEQYV. The CDR3 DNA follows: TGTGCCAGCAGCCCCGGCAGGGTAGGGGGTTCCTACGAGCAGTACGTC.

The chain employs TRBV4-3 and TRBJ2-3; 7 positions agree with TRBD2. Germline lookup yields CDR1 LGHNA and CDR2 YSLEER. The ends lost 1 base at V and 2 bases at J; junction bases unmatched: 3. CDR3 size: 15 residues. The CDR3 DNA sequence: TGCGCCAGCAGCCAAGCTAGCGGTACCACAGATACGCAGTATTTT. Protein: CASSQASGTTDTQYF.

This chain uses TRBV19 with TRBJ1-1, with 9 bases that match TRBD1. V lost 6 bases, J lost 2 bases, and 4 bases stayed unmatched. Germline V gene lookup returns CDR1 LNHDA and CDR2 SQIVND (reference sequence). This CDR3 spans 14 amino acids. DNA of the CDR3: TGTGCCAGTAGGATAACAGGGGGCAACACTGAAGCTTTCTTT. This translates into CASRITGGNTEAFF.

This chain joins TRBV12-5 and TRBJ2-3; 8 nucleotides match TRBD1. The CDR3 is 16 residues long. V gave up 2 bases and J gave up 4 bases; unmatched junction bases: 8. CDR1 and CDR2 (germline): LGHNT, FRNRAP. This chain's CDR3 is CASGLILDRVADTQYF. The CDR3 bases are TGTGCTAGTGGTTTGATCCTGGACAGGGTGGCAGATACGCAGTATTTT.

The gene calls are TRBV5-1 and TRBJ1-1, with 7 bases aligning to TRBD1. The CDR3 has 14 amino acids. Germline CDR1 reads SGHRS; CDR2 reads YFSETQ. Trimming cost V 0 bases and J 6 bases; bases outside gene matches: 5. CDR3 DNA: TGCGCCAGCAGCTTGGCGACAGGGACCCCTGAAGCTTTCTTT. It yields the protein CASSLATGTPEAFF. The full variable domain, completed using reference TRBV5-1 and TRBJ1-1, is KAGVTQTPRYLIKTRGQQVTLSCSPISGHRSVSWYQQTPGQGLQFLFEYFSETQRNKGNFPGRFSGRQFSNSRSEMNVSTLELGDSALYLCASSLATGTPEAFFGQGTRLTVV.

The J gene is TRBJ1-5, the V gene TRBV27; TRBD1 agrees at 8 bases. V lost 3 bases and J lost 6; bases outside the gene matches: 10. Germline V lookup: CDR1 MNHEY, CDR2 SMNVEV (reference sequence). The CDR3 totals 16 residues. DNA of the CDR3: TGTGCCAGCAGTTTCTCTGGACAGGGTATAGGTCAGCCCCAGCATTTT. It encodes CASSFSGQGIGQPQHF.

The CDR3, as DNA: TGTGCCAGTAGTTCCCTAGCGGGGATCACAGATACGCAGTATTTT. This codes for CASSSLAGITDTQYF. V and J are TRBV19 and TRBJ2-3, with 9 bases fitting TRBD2. This CDR3 contains 15 residues. The germline V gene has CDR1 LNHDA and CDR2 SQIVND (reference sequence). With V trimmed by 5 bases and J by 2 bases, 5 bases remained unmatched.